The 27 T cell receptor beta chains in this list originate from one sample, sequenced in a study of blood T cell repertoires in COVID-19. Sequencing was performed with immunoSEQ multiplex PCR; in TCRdb, only in-frame clones are kept and a portion is missing. The table lists some 56,000 clones, 80% to 90% of them singletons. Source material: peripheral blood. The receptors were sampled from a woman aged 55-69 years with COVID-19, enrolled during active disease.

The rearrangement links TRBV6-5 to TRBJ2-6, with TRBD2 matching 7 bases. The CDR3 contains 16 residues. Per germline, CDR1 MNHEY and CDR2 SVGAGI. With V trimmed by 2 bases and J by 2 bases, 3 bases remained unmatched. CDR3 sequence (DNA): TGTGCCAGCAGTTACCGGGGGGTGGCTGGGGCCAACGTCCTGACTTTC. Translated, it gives CASSYRGVAGANVLTF.

V is TRBV9 and J is TRBJ2-2; D gene unclear. V was pared by 4 bases and J by 6 bases, with 10 bases between. Germline V gives CDR1 SGDLS, CDR2 YYNGEE. CDR3 length: 13 residues. The CDR3 sequence: CASSQLPPGELFF. In DNA form, the CDR3 reads TGTGCCAGCAGCCAGTTACCCCCCGGGGAGCTGTTTTTT.

This chain connects TRBV28 to TRBJ1-2, with 7 bases lining up with TRBD1. CDR3 length: 13 residues. The ends lost 6 bases at V and 8 bases at J; junction bases unmatched: 9. Germline CDR1 MDHEN, CDR2 SYDVKM. The CDR3 DNA follows: TGTGCCAGCAGCCTACCCGGGACAGCGGGCTACACCTTC. Protein: CASSLPGTAGYTF.

The chain is built from TRBV5-8 and TRBJ2-7, with 8 bases lining up with TRBD1. The V segment lost 0 bases and the J segment 5 bases; nucleotides outside the gene matches: 13. The length of the CDR3 is 17 residues. The germline V gene has CDR1 SGHTS and CDR2 YDEGEE. The CDR3 DNA reads as TGTGCCAGCAGCTTGGCCGTAATGTCGACAGGGGTAAACGAGCAGTACTTC. Its translation is CASSLAVMSTGVNEQYF. Looking up the rest from reference TRBV5-8 and TRBJ2-7 gives the full variable domain: EAGVTQSPTHLIKTRGQQATLRCSPISGHTSVYWYQQALGLGLQFLLWYDEGEERNRGNFPPRFSGRQFPNYSSELNVNALELEDSALYLCASSLAVMSTGVNEQYFGPGTRLTVT.

This clone was observed a single time. The chain carries TRBV6-6 and TRBJ2-1; 10 bases match TRBD2. After removal of 6 bases from V and 7 bases from J, the junction contained 9 bases not matched to a gene. This CDR3 region has 15 residues. Germline values: CDR1 MNHNY, CDR2 SVGAGI (reference sequence). The CDR3 region has the DNA TGTGCCAGCAGCTCCAGCGGGAGGGCCAGTAATGAGCAGTTCTTC. It translates to CASSSSGRASNEQFF.

V usage is TRBV30 and J usage is TRBJ2-5; TRBD2 matches 7 bases. The CDR3 contains 15 residues. Germline V gene sequence: CDR1 GTSNPN, CDR2 SVGIG (reference sequence). The junction had 9 bases not matched to a gene; V was cut back by 0 bases and J by 5 bases. The CDR3 protein is CAWSVRLADSETQYF. The CDR3 DNA follows: TGTGCCTGGAGTGTACGCCTAGCGGACTCTGAGACCCAGTACTTC.

This clone was seen more than once but under ten times. J is TRBJ2-7 and V is TRBV11-2; 11 positions match TRBD2. CDR3 length equals 16 residues. V lost 6 bases, J lost 4 bases, and 11 bases stayed unmatched. Germline-derived CDR1 and CDR2 are SGHAT and FQNNGV. CDR3 in DNA: TGTGCCAGCAGAAACGGACTAGCGGGTAGGATTTACGAGCAGTACTTC. This encodes CASRNGLAGRIYEQYF.

The chain recombines TRBV6-1 with TRBJ2-2, with D perhaps matching TRBD2 (7 bases). The V end lost 2 bases, the J end lost 4 bases, and 14 bases lay between the germline ends. Germline assignment: CDR1 MNHNS and CDR2 SASEGT. The CDR3 runs to 16 residues. The CDR3 reads CASSEWGGGRTGELFF. DNA for the CDR3: TGTGCCAGCAGTGAATGGGGAGGGGGTCGCACCGGGGAGCTGTTTTTT.

J is TRBJ1-4 and V is TRBV18; 9 nucleotides align to TRBD1. Germline V CDR1 and CDR2: KGHSH, LQKENI. This CDR3 spans 15 amino acids. V shed 5 bases and J 8 bases; nucleotides not matched to a gene: 9. This chain's CDR3 is CASSSNRGREEKLFF. The CDR3 DNA follows: TGTGCCAGCTCATCTAACAGGGGGCGGGAAGAAAAACTGTTTTTT.

The chain carries TRBV6-5 and TRBJ2-7; no firm D call. The germline V gene encodes CDR1 MNHEY and CDR2 SVGAGI. This CDR3 region has 13 residues. V lost 8 bases, J lost 5 bases, and 16 bases lay in between. Here the CDR3 reads CASRKFQLNEQYF. The CDR3 nucleotides read TGTGCCAGCCGCAAATTTCAACTCAACGAGCAGTACTTC.

This clone was counted once. V is TRBV2 and J is TRBJ2-2; 8 bases fit TRBD1. V dropped 6 bases and J dropped 6; count of bases not matched to a gene: 6. CDR3 length: 14 amino acids. Germline assignment: CDR1 SNHLY and CDR2 FYNNEI. The CDR3 DNA follows: TGTGCCAGCAGCGCAGGGACAGGCCCCGGGGAGCTGTTTTTT. It is translated as CASSAGTGPGELFF.

The rearrangement uses TRBV29-1 and TRBJ1-5; a possible D gene is TRBD1 (6 bases). Per the germline V gene, CDR1 is SQVTM and CDR2 is ANQGSEA. The CDR3 totals 13 residues. The germline V and J ends were trimmed by 5 bases and 7 bases, with 15 bases remaining between them. This chain's CDR3 is CSVSQGGGQPQHF. The CDR3 DNA is TGCAGCGTTTCACAGGGCGGGGGGCAGCCCCAGCATTTT.

The chain recombines TRBV11-2 with TRBJ2-2; 7 bases map to TRBD2. CDR3 size: 16 residues. V was pared by 1 base and J by 1 base, with 3 bases of the junction left unmatched. Germline V gene lookup returns CDR1 SGHAT and CDR2 FQNNGV. The CDR3: CASSLGPGGNTGELFF. CDR3 nucleotide sequence: TGTGCCAGCAGCTTAGGTCCGGGAGGGAACACCGGGGAGCTGTTTTTT. Looking up the rest from reference TRBV11-2 and TRBJ2-2 gives the full variable domain: EAGVAQSPRYKIIEKRQSVAFWCNPISGHATLYWYQQILGQGPKLLIQFQNNGVVDDSQLPKDRFSAERLKGVDSTLKIQPAKLEDSAVYLCASSLGPGGNTGELFFGEGSRLTVL.

This clone was observed a handful of times. This rearrangement joins TRBV5-6 to TRBJ2-7, with D tentatively TRBD2 (5 bases). The V end was cut by 6 bases, the J end by 3 bases, with 16 bases between. CDR1 SGHDT and CDR2 YYEEEE come from the germline V gene. The CDR3 sequence is 14 residues long. In DNA, the CDR3 is TGTGCCAGCAAGACGCGGGCCCAGAACTACGAGCAGTACTTC. Translating gives CASKTRAQNYEQYF.

This chain connects TRBV18 to TRBJ1-1; D is unresolved. The CDR3 extends over 13 amino acids. Trimming took off 5 bases at V and 1 base at J, with 8 bases between the two ends. Per the germline V gene, CDR1 is KGHSH and CDR2 is LQKENI. In DNA, the CDR3 is TGTGCCAGCTCAACAAAAACGAACACTGAAGCTTTCTTT. Its translation is CASSTKTNTEAFF.

V and J are TRBV7-9 and TRBJ2-1, with a weak D call TRBD2 (6 bases). Germline V gives CDR1 SEHNR, CDR2 FQNEAQ (reference sequence). CDR3 size: 17 residues. Deletions cut 1 base from V and 4 bases from J, with 17 bases between. The CDR3 nucleotides read TGTGCCAGCAGCTTAGGACCAGCGCGCGGGGAGTACAATGAGCAGTTCTTC. Its translation is CASSLGPARGEYNEQFF.

J is TRBJ2-7 and V is TRBV27, with 7 bases fitting TRBD2. V shed 2 bases and J 1 base; nucleotides not matched to a gene: 5. Germline CDR1 and CDR2: MNHEY and SMNVEV (reference sequence). The CDR3 contains 15 residues. The CDR3 loop is CASSLRWDYSYEQYF. The CDR3 DNA reads as TGTGCCAGCAGTTTACGATGGGACTATTCCTACGAGCAGTACTTC.

This clone was counted once. Germline and junction disagree at one end, which may indicate a read error. The V gene is TRBV18, the J gene TRBJ2-7; TRBD1 is a possible D gene (6 bases). CDR1 and CDR2 (germline): KGHSH, LQKENI. The CDR3 totals 13 residues. The CDR3 DNA is TGTGCCAGCTCATCGGACAGCATAGAGAATATGAACTTC. This sequence encodes CASSSDSIENMNF.

The chain combines TRBV7-9 with TRBJ1-3; D uncertain. The CDR3 length is 15 residues. Trimming left V 4 bases short and J 4 bases short, with 14 bases between. Looked up from germline, CDR1 is SEHNR and CDR2 is FQNEAQ (reference sequence). The CDR3 bases are TGTGCCAGCAGCTACCCTGGGCAGGTGGGAAACACCATATATTTT. This translates into CASSYPGQVGNTIYF.

V gene TRBV19 combines with J gene TRBJ2-1; weak D call: TRBD2 (5 bases). CDR3 length: 14 residues. CDR1 and CDR2 from the germline V gene are LNHDA and SQIVND (reference sequence). V lost 4 bases to trimming and J lost 2 bases, with 9 bases between them. CDR3 sequence (DNA): TGTGCCAGTAGTAGGGCGGGCCCCTACAATGAGCAGTTCTTC. It translates to CASSRAGPYNEQFF.

The chain couples TRBV2 to TRBJ1-5, with 7 positions matching TRBD1. V lost 5 bases, J lost 12 bases, and 10 bases stayed unmatched. The CDR3 is made up of 13 amino acids. Germline CDR1 is SNHLY and CDR2 is FYNNEI. The CDR3 sequence is CASSSEGARSQHF. CDR3 nucleotides: TGTGCCAGCAGTTCGGAGGGGGCTCGGAGCCAGCATTTT.

This clone was observed a few times. The gene calls are TRBV29-1 and TRBJ2-3; no clear D gene. V shed 6 bases and J shed 2 bases, with 9 bases lying between them. The germline gives CDR1 SQVTM, CDR2 ANQGSEA. The CDR3 is 12 amino acids. CDR3 protein: CSVSPDTDTQYF. The CDR3 region has the DNA TGCAGCGTCAGTCCTGACACAGATACGCAGTATTTT.

This clone was seen once. The rearrangement uses TRBV2 and TRBJ1-5; TRBD1 matches 9 bases. V gave up 6 bases and J gave up 3 bases; unmatched junction bases: 6. The germline gives CDR1 SNHLY, CDR2 FYNNEI. The length of the CDR3 is 15 residues. CDR3: CASRYDRGDNQPQHF. In DNA form, the CDR3 reads TGTGCCAGCAGATACGACAGGGGGGACAATCAGCCCCAGCATTTT.

V usage is TRBV15 and J usage is TRBJ2-7; possible D gene TRBD2, 5 bases. The CDR3 contains 15 residues. Trimming pared 1 base from V and 1 base from J, leaving 11 bases between. Germline V lookup: CDR1 LNHNV, CDR2 YYDKDF (reference sequence). The CDR3 loop reads CATSRVAGASYEQYF. The CDR3 DNA reads TGTGCCACCAGCAGAGTGGCGGGCGCTTCCTACGAGCAGTACTTC.

This chain joins TRBV6-6 and TRBJ1-4; 8 nucleotides line up with TRBD1. V trimming: 5 bases; J trimming: 4 bases; junction bases outside the gene matches: 9. The germline CDR1 and CDR2 sequences are MNHNY and SVGAGI (reference sequence). The CDR3 runs to 16 residues. The CDR3 bases are TGTGCCAGCAGTAAACTAGGACAGGGCATTAATGAAAAACTGTTTTTT. Residues: CASSKLGQGINEKLFF.

The rearrangement uses TRBV11-2 and TRBJ1-1, with a tentative D call TRBD1 (5 bases). This CDR3 region has 13 residues. V was shortened by 3 bases and J by 10 bases, with 15 bases between the two germline ends. Germline CDR1 SGHAT, CDR2 FQNNGV. The CDR3 nucleotides are TGTGCCAGCAGCTTGGGCGGGGGTTTGTTAGCTTTCTTT. Translation: CASSLGGGLLAFF.

The chain links TRBV2 to TRBJ1-2; the D is unclear. CDR1 is SNHLY and CDR2 is FYNNEI in the germline V gene. Trimming left V 6 bases short and J 0 bases short, with 8 bases between. This CDR3 comprises 13 residues. CDR3 sequence reads: CASRESANYGYTF. The CDR3, as DNA: TGTGCCAGCAGGGAGAGTGCTAACTATGGCTACACCTTC.